The clone carrying this T cell receptor beta chain has more than one count but fewer than ten. This sample was included in a study of cytomegalovirus exposure and HLA in healthy donors. For the study at large: Early on, a data release was issued that held some 91 million unique TCRs from HLA-typed donors.

The primer mix had 60 Vbeta and 13 Jbeta primers. Using immunoSEQ multiplex PCR, the repertoire was profiled, and TCRdb retains in-frame clones only, with some absent. This table holds around 89,000 clones, around three quarters found once. At collection, donors were nominally healthy, but unrecorded immune exposures were probable. The TCR comes from a middle-aged man in good health and CMV-seronegative. Sequenced input: PBMCs.

CDR3 protein: CASSTRQGVTYEQYF. Written as DNA, the CDR3 is TGTGCCAGCAGTACCCGACAGGGGGTTACCTACGAGCAGTACTTC. The rearrangement joins TRBV6-5 to TRBJ2-7, with 9 bases fitting TRBD1. Germline CDR1 reads MNHEY; CDR2 reads SVGAGI. The CDR3 contains 15 residues. V lost 5 bases, J lost 2 bases, and 7 bases stayed unmatched.